This T cell receptor beta chain was sequenced for a study of tumor-infiltrating lymphocytes in primary liver carcinoma. Looking at the study overall: Each of the growths was stage T1-T3 N0M0, extending roughly 4.2 to 10 cm across. Roughly 3.5 to 8 million productive TCRbeta reads were obtained per sample, with similar numbers across tissue types. General study findings and limits: For tumor-adjacent and tumor-blood pairs, overlap was less than that seen for tumor region pairs.

From about 19-30 mg of unsorted bulk tissue, DNA and RNA were co-extracted together. The patients, who had chronic HBV infection, were treatment-naive (untreated). This CDR3 contains 12 residues. Per germline, CDR1 MNHNS and CDR2 SASEGT. The ends were cut back, 2 bases at V and 6 bases at J, with 8 bases in the middle. Making TCR beta cDNA involved approximately 0.5 ug total RNA and a constant-region primer. Each TCR beta library was derived from three nested multiplex PCR rounds that employed slightly modified ARM-PCR. Two initial PCR rounds of around 9 cycles each paired TRBV1-TRBV30 forward primers with a C-beta reverse primer. TCRdb re-analysed the multiplex PCR reads in MiXCR, keeping a single row per CDR3 protein. The table lists under 200,000 distinct CDR3 sequences, around 81% of them singletons. The sample holds many counts of this clonotype. Antigen specificity is unknown.

This chain connects TRBV6-1 to TRBJ2-7; no clear D. The sequencing input was tumor tissue from primary liver carcinoma. This receptor was identified in a man in his forties or fifties with primary liver carcinoma and hepatitis B virus infection. The CDR3 is CASSELSGEQYF. CDR3 in DNA: TGTGCCAGCAGTGAATTATCGGGCGAGCAGTACTTC.